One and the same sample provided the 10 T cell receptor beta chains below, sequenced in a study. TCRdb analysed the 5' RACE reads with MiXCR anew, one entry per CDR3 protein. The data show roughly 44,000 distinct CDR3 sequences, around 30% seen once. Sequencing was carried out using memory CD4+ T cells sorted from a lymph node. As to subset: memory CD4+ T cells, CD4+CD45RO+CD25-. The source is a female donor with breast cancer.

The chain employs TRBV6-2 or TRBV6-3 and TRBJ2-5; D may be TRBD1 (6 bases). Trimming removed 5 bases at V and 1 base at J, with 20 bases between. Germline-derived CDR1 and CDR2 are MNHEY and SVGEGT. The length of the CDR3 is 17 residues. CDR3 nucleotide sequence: TGTGCCAGCAGTCACCTTCTGACAGGACCCCTCCAAGAGACCCAGTACTTC. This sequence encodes CASSHLLTGPLQETQYF.

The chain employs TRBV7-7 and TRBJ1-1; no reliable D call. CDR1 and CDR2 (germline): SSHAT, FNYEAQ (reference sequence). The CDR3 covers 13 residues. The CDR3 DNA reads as TGTGCTAACAGCCTTCATAGGAACACTGAAGCTTTCTTT. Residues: CANSLHRNTEAFF.

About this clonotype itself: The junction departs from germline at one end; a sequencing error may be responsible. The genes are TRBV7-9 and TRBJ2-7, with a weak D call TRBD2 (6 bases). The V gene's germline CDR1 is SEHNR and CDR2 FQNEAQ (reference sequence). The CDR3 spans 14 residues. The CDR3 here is CASSFSGSIYGQYF. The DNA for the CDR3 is TGTGCCAGCAGCTTCTCCGGGAGCATTTACGGGCAGTACTTC.

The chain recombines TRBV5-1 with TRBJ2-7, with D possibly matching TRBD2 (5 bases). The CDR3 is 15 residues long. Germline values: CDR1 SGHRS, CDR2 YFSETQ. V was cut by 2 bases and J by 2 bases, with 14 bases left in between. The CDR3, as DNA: TGCGCCAGCAGCTTACGCGTCCCGGGGACCTACGAGCAGTACTTC. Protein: CASSLRVPGTYEQYF.

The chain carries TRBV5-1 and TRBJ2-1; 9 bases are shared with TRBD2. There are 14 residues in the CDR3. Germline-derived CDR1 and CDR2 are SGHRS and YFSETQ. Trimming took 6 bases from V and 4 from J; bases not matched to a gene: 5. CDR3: CASTTGLAYNEQFF. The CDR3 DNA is TGCGCCAGCACCACGGGACTAGCTTACAATGAGCAGTTCTTC.

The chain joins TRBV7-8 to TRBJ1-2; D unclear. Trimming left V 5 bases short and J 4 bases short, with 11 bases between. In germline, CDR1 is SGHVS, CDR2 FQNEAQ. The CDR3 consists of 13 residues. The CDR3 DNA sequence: TGTGCCAGCAGCCATACAGTCGTCTATGGCTACACCTTC. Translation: CASSHTVVYGYTF.

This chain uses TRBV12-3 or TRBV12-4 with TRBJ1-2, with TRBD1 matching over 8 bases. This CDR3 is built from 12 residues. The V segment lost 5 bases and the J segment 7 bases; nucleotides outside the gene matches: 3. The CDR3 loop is CASSPGTGGYTF. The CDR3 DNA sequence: TGTGCCAGCAGTCCCGGGACAGGTGGCTACACCTTC.

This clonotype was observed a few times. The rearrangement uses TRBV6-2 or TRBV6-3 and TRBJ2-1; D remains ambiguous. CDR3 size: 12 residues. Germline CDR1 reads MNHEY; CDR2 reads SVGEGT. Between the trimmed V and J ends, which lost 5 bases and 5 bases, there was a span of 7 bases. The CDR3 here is CASSPGDNEQFF. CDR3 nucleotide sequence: TGTGCCAGCAGTCCGGGTGACAATGAGCAGTTCTTC.

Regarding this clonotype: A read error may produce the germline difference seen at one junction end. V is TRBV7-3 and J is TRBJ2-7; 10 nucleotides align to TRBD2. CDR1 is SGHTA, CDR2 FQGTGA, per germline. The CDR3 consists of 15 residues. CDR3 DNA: TGTGCCGGCAGCTTAACTAGCGGGGAATCCTACGAGCAGTACTTC. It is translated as CAGSLTSGESYEQYF.

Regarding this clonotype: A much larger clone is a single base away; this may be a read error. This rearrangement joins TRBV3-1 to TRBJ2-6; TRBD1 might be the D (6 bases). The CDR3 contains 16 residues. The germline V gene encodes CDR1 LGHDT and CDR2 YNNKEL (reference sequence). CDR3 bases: TGTGCCAGCAGCCAAGATCTGGGGGCTGGGGCCAACGTCCTGGCTTTC. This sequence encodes CASSQDLGAGANVLAF.